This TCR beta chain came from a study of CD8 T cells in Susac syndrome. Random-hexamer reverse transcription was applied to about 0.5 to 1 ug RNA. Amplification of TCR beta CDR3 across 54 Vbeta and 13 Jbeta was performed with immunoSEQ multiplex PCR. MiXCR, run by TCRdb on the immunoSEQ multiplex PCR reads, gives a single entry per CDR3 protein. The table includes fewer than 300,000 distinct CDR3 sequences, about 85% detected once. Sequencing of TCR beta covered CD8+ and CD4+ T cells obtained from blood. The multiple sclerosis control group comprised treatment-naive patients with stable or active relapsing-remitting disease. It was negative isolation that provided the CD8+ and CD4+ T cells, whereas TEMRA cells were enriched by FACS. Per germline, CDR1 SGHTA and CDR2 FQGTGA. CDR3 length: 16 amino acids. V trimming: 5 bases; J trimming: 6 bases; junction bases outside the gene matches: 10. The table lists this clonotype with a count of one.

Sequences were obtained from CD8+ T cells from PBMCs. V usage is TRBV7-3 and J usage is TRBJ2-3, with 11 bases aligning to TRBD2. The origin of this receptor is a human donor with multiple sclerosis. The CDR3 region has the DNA TGTGCCAGCAGCGATATTAGCGGGAGGGAAAGGGATACGCAGTATTTT. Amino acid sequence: CASSDISGRERDTQYF.